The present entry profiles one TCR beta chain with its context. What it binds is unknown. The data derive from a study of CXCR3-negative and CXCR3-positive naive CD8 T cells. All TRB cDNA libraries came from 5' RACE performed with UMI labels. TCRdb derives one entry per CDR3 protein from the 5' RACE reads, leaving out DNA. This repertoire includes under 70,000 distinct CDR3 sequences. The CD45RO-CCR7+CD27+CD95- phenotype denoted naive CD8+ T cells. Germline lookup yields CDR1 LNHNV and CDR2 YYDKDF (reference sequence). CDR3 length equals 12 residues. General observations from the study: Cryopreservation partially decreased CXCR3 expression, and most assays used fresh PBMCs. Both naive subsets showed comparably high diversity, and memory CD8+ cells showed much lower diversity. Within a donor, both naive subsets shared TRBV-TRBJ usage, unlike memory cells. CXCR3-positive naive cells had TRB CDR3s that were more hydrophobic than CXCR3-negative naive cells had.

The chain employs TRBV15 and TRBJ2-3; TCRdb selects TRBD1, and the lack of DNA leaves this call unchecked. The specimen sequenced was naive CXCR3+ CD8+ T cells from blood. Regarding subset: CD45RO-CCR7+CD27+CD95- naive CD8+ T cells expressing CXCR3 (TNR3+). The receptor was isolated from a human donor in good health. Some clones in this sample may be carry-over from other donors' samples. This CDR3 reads CATRLGADTQYF.